Shown below are 18 T cell receptor beta chains from a single sample sequenced in a study of molecular identifiers for immune sequencing clone quantification (dated by TCRdb to 2016 to 2019). Library preparation employed PCR. Sequenced using an Illumina HiSeq 4000. The public reads were quality trimmed at Q25 with fastp and then assembled into clones with MiXCR by TCRdb, keeping productive beta chains. Entries that share a CDR3 protein sequence are merged under the most common genes and DNA. In all, the sample holds just under 650,000 distinct CDR3 sequences, and about 20% of those were seen once. Clones ranked in the top ten supply 0.85% of the sample. Material for sequencing was naive CD8+ T cells from blood, with Jurkat cell RNA spiked in. Read against the paper, the sample's cell subset or site label means: FACS-sorted CD8+CD4-CCR7+CD45RA+ naive T cells. The receptor source for this set is a human donor in good health. Some libraries in this study had Jurkat cell RNA spiked in.

There are many counts of this clonotype. The chain has TRBV7-8 and TRBJ2-3, with 9 bases identical to TRBD2. This CDR3 has 15 amino acids. Unmatched junction bases numbered 8, after V lost 5 bases and J lost 5 bases. In germline, CDR1 is SGHVS, CDR2 FQNEAQ. Here the CDR3 reads CASSQVAGAIDTQYF. DNA of the CDR3: TGTGCCAGCAGCCAGGTAGCGGGGGCTATAGATACGCAGTATTTT. Drawing the rest from reference TRBV7-8 and TRBJ2-3, the complete variable domain is GAGVSQSPRYKVAKRGQDVALRCDPISGHVSLFWYQQALGQGPEFLTYFQNEAQLDKSGLPSDRFFAERPEGSVSTLKIQRTQQEDSAVYLCASSQVAGAIDTQYFGPGTRLTVL.

Details on this clonotype: A read error may explain this, as a much larger clone is one base away. The chain uses TRBV19 and TRBJ1-5; D gene unclear. CDR1 LNHDA and CDR2 SQIVND come from the germline V gene (reference sequence). This CDR3 is 15 amino acids long. Trimming took off 10 bases at V and 0 bases at J, with 16 bases between the two ends. The CDR3 DNA sequence: TGTGCCACCCGCCAGTACGAGGATAGCAATCAGCCCCAGCATTTT. Translated, it gives CATRQYEDSNQPQHF. Together with reference TRBV19 and TRBJ1-5, the CDR3 gives the full variable domain: DGGITQSPKYLFRKEGQNVTLSCEQNLNHDAMYWYRQDPGQGLRLIYYSQIVNDFQKGDIAEGYSVSREKKESFPLTVTSAQKNPTAFYLCATRQYEDSNQPQHFGDGTRLSIL.

The sample holds many counts of this clonotype. This chain joins TRBV19 and TRBJ2-7; D is uncertain. Germline-derived CDR1 and CDR2 are LNHDA and SQIVND (reference sequence). Trimming pared 3 bases from V and 0 bases from J, leaving 9 bases between. The CDR3 covers 14 residues. CDR3 residues: CASSIDEVSYEQYF. CDR3 in DNA: TGTGCCAGTAGTATTGATGAAGTCTCCTACGAGCAGTACTTC.

This clonotype showed up many times. The gene calls are TRBV20-1 and TRBJ1-3, with no clear D. The CDR3 covers 14 residues. V was clipped by 6 bases and J by 1 base, with 13 bases between them. Germline assignment: CDR1 DFQATT and CDR2 SNEGSKA (reference sequence). CDR3 nucleotide sequence: TGCAGTGCACGAAGTGTGCTGTCTGGAAACACCATATATTTT. This sequence encodes CSARSVLSGNTIYF.

This clonotype was picked up a small number of times. The CDR3 DNA reads TGTGCCAGCAGCTTAGGAGCGGGTAAACGTACCACCGGGGAGCTGTTTTTT. Translating it yields CASSLGAGKRTTGELFF. The chain couples TRBV7-6 to TRBJ2-2, with a tentative D call TRBD2 (6 bases). V was cut by 1 base and J by 4 bases, with 16 bases left in between. CDR3 length equals 17 residues. CDR1 is SGHVS, CDR2 FNYEAQ, per germline.

In regard to this clonotype: This may be a read error, as it is one base from a much larger clone. This CDR3 is CATSKAVGSQPQHF. The CDR3 region has the DNA TGTGCCACCTCGAAGGCGGTTGGCAGTCAGCCCCAGCATTTT. The rearrangement links TRBV19 to TRBJ1-5; D not certain. The germline V gene encodes CDR1 LNHDA and CDR2 SQIVND (reference sequence). Trimming removed 10 bases from V and 6 bases from J, with 19 bases in between. The CDR3 consists of 14 residues.

Of note for this clonotype: An end of the junction differs from the germline gene, which may be a read error. The V gene is TRBV5-6, the J gene TRBJ1-3, with D tentatively TRBD1 (6 bases). CDR1 and CDR2 (germline): SGHDT, YYEEEE. The CDR3 consists of 17 residues. The CDR3 loop reads CAGSVWTDQSSGNTIYF. CDR3 in DNA: TGTGCCGGCAGCGTATGGACAGATCAGAGCTCTGGAAACACCATATATTTT. Full variable domain (missing parts from reference TRBV5-6 and TRBJ1-3): DAGVTQSPTHLIKTRGQQVTLRCSPKSGHDTVSWYQQALGQGPQFIFQYYEEEERQRGNFPDRFSGHQFPNYSSELNVNALLLGDSALYLCAGSVWTDQSSGNTIYFGEGSWLTVV.

The CDR3 loop reads CASSQAGWFEAFF. CDR3 nucleotides: TGTGCCAGCAGCCAAGCGGGTTGGTTCGAAGCTTTCTTT. The chain carries TRBV3-1 and TRBJ1-1; D not certain. V was pared by 1 base and J by 8 bases, with 11 bases between. The CDR3 runs to 13 residues. Germline CDR1 is LGHDT and CDR2 is YNNKEL (reference sequence).

This clonotype appeared many times. V gene TRBV20-1 combines with J gene TRBJ2-5; D is unresolved. V shed 8 bases and J shed 2 bases, with 15 bases lying between them. The CDR3 is 13 residues long. Germline V CDR1 and CDR2: DFQATT, SNEGSKA (reference sequence). CDR3 DNA sequence: TGCAGTACTCTTATTTTTGAACAAGAGACCCAGTACTTC. The encoded protein is CSTLIFEQETQYF.

Details on this clonotype: This may be a read error: a much more frequent sequence differs by one nucleotide. V usage is TRBV7-9 and J usage is TRBJ1-1, with D possibly being TRBD1 (6 bases). The germline CDR1 and CDR2 sequences are SEHNR and FQNEAQ (reference sequence). The length of the CDR3 is 16 residues. CDR3 DNA: TGTGCCAGCAGCTTAGCGCGTGGGGGCGGCGACACTGGAGCTTTCTTT. This sequence encodes CASSLARGGGDTGAFF.

Concerning this clonotype: Given a much more abundant clone one base away, this may be a read error. The rearrangement links TRBV30 to TRBJ2-7, with TRBD1 matching 8 bases. The trim removed 1 base at V and 4 bases at J, leaving 6 bases unmatched. The V gene's germline CDR1 is GTSNPN and CDR2 SVGIG (reference sequence). There are 14 residues in the CDR3. CDR3 sequence: CAWSDDRQGYEQYF. The CDR3 DNA is TGTGCCTGGAGTGACGATCGACAGGGGTACGAGCAGTACTTC.

A note on this clonotype: A much larger clonotype is one base distant, so this may be a read error. The J gene is TRBJ2-1, the V gene TRBV30; D uncertain. The CDR3 is 11 amino acids. CDR1 and CDR2 (germline): GTSNPN, SVGIG (reference sequence). The V and J ends lost 2 bases and 8 bases respectively, with 7 bases between them. CDR3 in DNA: TGTGCCTGGAGTTCGACTTATGAGCAGTTCTTC. Its protein product is CAWSSTYEQFF.

This clonotype was seen more than once but under ten times. The chain is built from TRBV6-2 or TRBV6-3 and TRBJ2-3, with 8 nucleotides matching TRBD1. CDR3 length equals 15 residues. J gave up 1 base and V 10 bases, and 10 bases lay outside the gene matches. In germline, CDR1 is MNHEY, CDR2 SVGEGT. CDR3: CATEDAGGGTDTQYF. The CDR3, as DNA: TGTGCCACCGAGGATGCAGGGGGCGGCACAGATACGCAGTATTTT.

This clonotype has at least ten counts. This CDR3 is CASSQVGHLNTEAFF. The CDR3 DNA is TGCGCCAGCAGCCAGGTAGGTCATCTGAACACTGAAGCTTTCTTT. This chain joins TRBV4-1 and TRBJ1-1; D unclear. The CDR3 consists of 15 residues. V gave up 3 bases and J gave up 0 bases, with 11 bases separating them. The germline V gene encodes CDR1 MGHRA and CDR2 YSYEKL.

A few counts support this clonotype. One end of the junction is discordant with germline, which a read error may explain. The J gene is TRBJ2-7, the V gene TRBV7-6; tentatively, D is TRBD1 (5 bases). CDR3 size: 13 residues. Germline-derived CDR1 and CDR2 are SGHVS and FNYEAQ. In nucleotides, the CDR3 is TGTGCCAGCAGCTTGGGCCAGGGATACGAGCGGTACTTC. The encoded protein is CASSLGQGYERYF.

The V and J genes are TRBV20-1 and TRBJ2-5, with 11 bases that match TRBD2. Per germline, CDR1 DFQATT and CDR2 SNEGSKA (reference sequence). Losses at the gene ends were 2 bases for V and 5 bases for J; bases not matched to a gene: 13. There are 17 residues in the CDR3. Here the CDR3 DNA reads TGCAGTGCTAGACAGGCCCGGGGACTAGCGGAGTGGGAGACCCAGTACTTC. Encoded protein: CSARQARGLAEWETQYF.

The chain is built from TRBV2 and TRBJ2-1, with TRBD1 matching 9 bases. CDR1 and CDR2 from the germline V gene are SNHLY and FYNNEI. V was pared by 2 bases and J by 9 bases, with 2 bases of the junction left unmatched. The CDR3 loop spans 13 amino acids. This CDR3 is CASSETGGLEQFF. CDR3 DNA: TGTGCCAGCAGTGAAACAGGGGGCCTTGAGCAGTTCTTC.

The sample holds many counts of this clonotype. The V call is TRBV7-9, the J call TRBJ2-2; D is perhaps TRBD1 or TRBD2 (5 bases each). Trimming stripped 3 bases from V and 5 bases from J, with 22 bases between. Per germline, CDR1 SEHNR and CDR2 FQNEAQ (reference sequence). The CDR3 runs to 18 residues. The CDR3 sequence: CASSFPPPGLTRTGELFF. CDR3 sequence (DNA): TGTGCCAGCAGCTTCCCTCCCCCGGGGCTCACGAGGACCGGGGAGCTGTTTTTT.